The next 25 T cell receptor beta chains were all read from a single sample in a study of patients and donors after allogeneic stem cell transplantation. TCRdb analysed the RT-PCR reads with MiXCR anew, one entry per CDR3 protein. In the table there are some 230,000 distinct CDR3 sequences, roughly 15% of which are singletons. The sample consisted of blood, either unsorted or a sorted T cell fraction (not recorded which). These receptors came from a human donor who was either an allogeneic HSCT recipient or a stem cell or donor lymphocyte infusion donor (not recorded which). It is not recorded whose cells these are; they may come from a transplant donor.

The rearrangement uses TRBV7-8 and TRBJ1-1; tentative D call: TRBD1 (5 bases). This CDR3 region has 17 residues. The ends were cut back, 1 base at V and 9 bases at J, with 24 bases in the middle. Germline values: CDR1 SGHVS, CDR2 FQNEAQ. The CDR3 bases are TGTGCCAGCAGCTTAGATCCAGCCAAACCGGACATAAAGAAAGCTTTCTTT. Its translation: CASSLDPAKPDIKKAFF.

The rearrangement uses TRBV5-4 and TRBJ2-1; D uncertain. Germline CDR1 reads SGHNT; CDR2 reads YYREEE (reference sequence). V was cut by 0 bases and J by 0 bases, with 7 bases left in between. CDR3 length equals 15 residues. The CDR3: CASSLEAFSYNEQFF. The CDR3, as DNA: TGTGCCAGCAGCTTGGAGGCCTTCTCCTACAATGAGCAGTTCTTC.

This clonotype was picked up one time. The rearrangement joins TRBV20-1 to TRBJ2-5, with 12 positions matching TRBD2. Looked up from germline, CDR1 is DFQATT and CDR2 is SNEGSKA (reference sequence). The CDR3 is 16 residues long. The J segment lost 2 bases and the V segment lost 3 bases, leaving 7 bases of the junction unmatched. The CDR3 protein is CSASGWTSGNQETQYF. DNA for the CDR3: TGCAGTGCTAGTGGGTGGACTAGCGGGAATCAAGAGACCCAGTACTTC.

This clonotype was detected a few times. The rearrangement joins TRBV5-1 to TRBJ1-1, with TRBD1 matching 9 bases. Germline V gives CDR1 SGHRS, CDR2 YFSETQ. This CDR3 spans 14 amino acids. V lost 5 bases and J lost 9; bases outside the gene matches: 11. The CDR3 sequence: CASSPTGGPQKAFF. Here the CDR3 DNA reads TGCGCCAGCAGTCCTACAGGGGGCCCTCAGAAAGCTTTCTTT.

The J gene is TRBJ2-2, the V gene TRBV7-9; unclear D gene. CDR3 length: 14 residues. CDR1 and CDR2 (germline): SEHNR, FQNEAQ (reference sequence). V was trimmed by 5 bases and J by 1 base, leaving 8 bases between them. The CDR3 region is CASSTNGNTGELFF. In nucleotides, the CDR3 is TGTGCCAGCAGCACCAACGGGAACACCGGGGAGCTGTTTTTT.

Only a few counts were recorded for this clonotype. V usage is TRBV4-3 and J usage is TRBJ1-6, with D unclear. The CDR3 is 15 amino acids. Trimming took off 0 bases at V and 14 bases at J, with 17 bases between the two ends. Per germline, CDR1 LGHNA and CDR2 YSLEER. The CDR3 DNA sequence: TGCGCCAGCAGCCAAGATGGAGCGGACCGAGGAGCCCTCCACTTT. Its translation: CASSQDGADRGALHF.

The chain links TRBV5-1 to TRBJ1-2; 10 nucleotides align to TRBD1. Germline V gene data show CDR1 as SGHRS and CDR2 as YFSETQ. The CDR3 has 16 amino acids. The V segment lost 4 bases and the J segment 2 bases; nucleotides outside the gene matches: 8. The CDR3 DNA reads TGCGCCAGCAGCAAGGGACAGGGGAAAGGGAACTATGGCTACACCTTC. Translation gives CASSKGQGKGNYGYTF.

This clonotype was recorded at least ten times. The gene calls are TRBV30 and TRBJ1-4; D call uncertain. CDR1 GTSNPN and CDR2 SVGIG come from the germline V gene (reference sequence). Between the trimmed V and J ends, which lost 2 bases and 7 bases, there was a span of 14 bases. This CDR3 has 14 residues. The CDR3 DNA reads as TGTGCCTGGAGTCTACTGGGGAGAGGTGAAAAACTGTTTTTT. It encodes CAWSLLGRGEKLFF.

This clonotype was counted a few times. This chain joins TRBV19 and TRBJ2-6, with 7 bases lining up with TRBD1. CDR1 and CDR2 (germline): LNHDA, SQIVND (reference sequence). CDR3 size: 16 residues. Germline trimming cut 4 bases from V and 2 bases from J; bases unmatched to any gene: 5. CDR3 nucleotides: TGTGCCAGTAGTACAAGAGGGGGCGCTGGGGCCAACGTCCTGACTTTC. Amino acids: CASSTRGGAGANVLTF.

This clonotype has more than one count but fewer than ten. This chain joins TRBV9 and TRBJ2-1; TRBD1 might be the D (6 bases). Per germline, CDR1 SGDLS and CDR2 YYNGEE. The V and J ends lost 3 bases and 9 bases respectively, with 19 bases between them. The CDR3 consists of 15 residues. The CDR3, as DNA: TGTGCCAGCAGCGCCCCGACGAGGGGGAGAGGTGAGCAGTTCTTC. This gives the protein CASSAPTRGRGEQFF.

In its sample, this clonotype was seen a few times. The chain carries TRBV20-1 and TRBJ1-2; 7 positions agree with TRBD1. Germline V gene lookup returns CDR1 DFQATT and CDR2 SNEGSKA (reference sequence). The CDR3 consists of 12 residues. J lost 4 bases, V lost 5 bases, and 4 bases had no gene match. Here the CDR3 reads CSAPDRIYGYTF. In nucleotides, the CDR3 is TGCAGTGCTCCGGACAGGATCTATGGCTACACCTTC.

The CDR3 nucleotides are TGTGCCAGTAGTTTCCTATATAAGAATACGCAGTATTTT. It is translated as CASSFLYKNTQYF. The chain has TRBV19 and TRBJ2-3; D gene uncertain. V dropped 5 bases and J dropped 7 bases, with 13 bases sitting between them. CDR1 LNHDA and CDR2 SQIVND come from the germline V gene (reference sequence). The CDR3 spans 13 residues. The variable domain in full, with the rest retrieved from reference TRBV19 and TRBJ2-3, is DGGITQSPKYLFRKEGQNVTLSCEQNLNHDAMYWYRQDPGQGLRLIYYSQIVNDFQKGDIAEGYSVSREKKESFPLTVTSAQKNPTAFYLCASSFLYKNTQYFGPGTRLTVL.

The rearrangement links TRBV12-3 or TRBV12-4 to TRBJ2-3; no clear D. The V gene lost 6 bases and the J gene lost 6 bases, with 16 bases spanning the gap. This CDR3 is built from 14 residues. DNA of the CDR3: TGTGCCAGCAGCACGTCGACCGGGTGGGATACGCAGTATTTT. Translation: CASSTSTGWDTQYF.

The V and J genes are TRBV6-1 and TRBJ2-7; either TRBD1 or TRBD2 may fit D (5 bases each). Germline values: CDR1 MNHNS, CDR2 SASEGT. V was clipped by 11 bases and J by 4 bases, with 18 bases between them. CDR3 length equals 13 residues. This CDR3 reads CASSGDGWYEQYF. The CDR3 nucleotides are TGTGCCTCCTCTGGGGACGGATGGTACGAGCAGTACTTC.

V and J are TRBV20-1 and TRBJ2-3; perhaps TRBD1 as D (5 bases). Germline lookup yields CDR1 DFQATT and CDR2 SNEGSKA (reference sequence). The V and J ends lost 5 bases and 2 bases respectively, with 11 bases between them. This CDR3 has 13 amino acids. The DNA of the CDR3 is TGCAGTGCTCCAGGGCCGATCACAGATACGCAGTATTTT. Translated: CSAPGPITDTQYF.

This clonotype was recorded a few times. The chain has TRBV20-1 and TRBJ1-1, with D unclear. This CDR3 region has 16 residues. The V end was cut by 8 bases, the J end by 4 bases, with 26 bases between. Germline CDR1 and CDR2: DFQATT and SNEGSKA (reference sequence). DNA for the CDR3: TGCAGTCCCTCTCCAGACGGTAGTCTGAGAAGCACTGAAGCTTTCTTT. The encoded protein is CSPSPDGSLRSTEAFF.

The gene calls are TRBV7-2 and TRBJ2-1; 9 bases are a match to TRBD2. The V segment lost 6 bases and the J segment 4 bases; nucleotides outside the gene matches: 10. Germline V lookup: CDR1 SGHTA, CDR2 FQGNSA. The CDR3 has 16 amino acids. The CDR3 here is CASRPRGGAEYNEQFF. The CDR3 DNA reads TGTGCCAGCAGGCCACGCGGGGGGGCGGAGTACAATGAGCAGTTCTTC.

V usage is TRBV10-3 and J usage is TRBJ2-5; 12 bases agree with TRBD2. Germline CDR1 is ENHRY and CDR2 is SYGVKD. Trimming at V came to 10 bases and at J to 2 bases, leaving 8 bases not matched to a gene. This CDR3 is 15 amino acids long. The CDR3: CASGRLAGVQETQYF. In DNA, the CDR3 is TGTGCCAGCGGTCGACTAGCGGGGGTTCAAGAGACCCAGTACTTC.

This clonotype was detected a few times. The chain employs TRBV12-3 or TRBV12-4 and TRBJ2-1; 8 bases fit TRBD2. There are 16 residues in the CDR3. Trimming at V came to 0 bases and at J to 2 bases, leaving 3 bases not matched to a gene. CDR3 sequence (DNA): TGTGCCAGCAGTTTAGCTGCGGGACTAGCCTACAATGAGCAGTTCTTC. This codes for CASSLAAGLAYNEQFF.

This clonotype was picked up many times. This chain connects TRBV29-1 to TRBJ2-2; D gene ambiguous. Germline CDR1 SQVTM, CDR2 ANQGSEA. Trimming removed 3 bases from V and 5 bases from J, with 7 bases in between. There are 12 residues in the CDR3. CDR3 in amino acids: CSVERATGELFF. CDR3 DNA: TGCAGCGTTGAGCGAGCGACCGGGGAGCTGTTTTTT.

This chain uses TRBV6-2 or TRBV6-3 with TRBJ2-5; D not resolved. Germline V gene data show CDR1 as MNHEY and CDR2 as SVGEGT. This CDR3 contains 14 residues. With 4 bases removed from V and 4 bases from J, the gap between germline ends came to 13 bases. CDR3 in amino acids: CASSFRKGSETQYF. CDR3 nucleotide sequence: TGTGCCAGCAGTTTCCGGAAAGGGTCAGAGACCCAGTACTTC.

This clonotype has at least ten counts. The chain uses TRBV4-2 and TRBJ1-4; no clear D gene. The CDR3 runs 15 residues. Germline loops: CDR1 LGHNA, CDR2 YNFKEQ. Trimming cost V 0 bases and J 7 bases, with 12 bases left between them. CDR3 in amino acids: CASSQDSGMGEKLFF. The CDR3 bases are TGTGCCAGCAGCCAAGATTCGGGAATGGGTGAAAAACTGTTTTTT.

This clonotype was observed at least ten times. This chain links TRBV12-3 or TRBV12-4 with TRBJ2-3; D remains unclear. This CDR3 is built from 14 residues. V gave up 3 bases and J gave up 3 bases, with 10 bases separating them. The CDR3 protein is CASSLSRRTDTQYF. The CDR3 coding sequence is TGTGCCAGCAGTTTGTCTAGGCGGACAGATACGCAGTATTTT.

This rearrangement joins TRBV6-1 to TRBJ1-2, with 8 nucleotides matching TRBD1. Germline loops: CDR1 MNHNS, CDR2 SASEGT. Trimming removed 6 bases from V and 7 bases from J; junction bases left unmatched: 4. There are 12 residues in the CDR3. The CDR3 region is CASRTGEGGYTF. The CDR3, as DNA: TGTGCCAGCAGGACAGGGGAGGGTGGCTACACCTTC.

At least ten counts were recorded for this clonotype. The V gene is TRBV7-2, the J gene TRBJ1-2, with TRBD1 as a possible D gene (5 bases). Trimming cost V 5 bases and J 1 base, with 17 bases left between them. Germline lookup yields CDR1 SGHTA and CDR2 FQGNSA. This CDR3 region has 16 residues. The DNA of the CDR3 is TGTGCCAGCAGCCCAGTTCCGGGACGGGATAACTATGGCTACACCTTC. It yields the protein CASSPVPGRDNYGYTF.